This TCR beta chain was profiled in a study of vaccination effects on CD4 cells after COVID-19. Data came from immunoSEQ multiplex PCR; TCRdb stores just in-frame clones and leaves some out. Counted here are approximately 29,000 clones, around 74% occurring once; the ten biggest clones make up under 15%. Turning to this clone: What it recognizes is unknown.

The CDR3 length is 16 residues. V gave up 0 bases and J gave up 0 bases; unmatched junction bases: 4. Per the germline V gene, CDR1 is SGHVS and CDR2 is FQNEAQ. Culture proceeded for nine to ten days, and CD4+ T cells were then isolated. It was two doses of either the BNT162b2 or mRNA-1273 vaccine that participants received. Sequenced here: CD4+ T cells from PBMCs cultured without peptide, sampled after COVID-19 vaccination. The clonotype originates from a human donor who received a COVID-19 vaccine. The genes are TRBV7-8 and TRBJ1-1; TRBD1 matches 7 bases. The CDR3 nucleotides read TGTGCCAGCAGCTTAGCGGGACAGATCATGAACACTGAAGCTTTCTTT. Translated, it gives CASSLAGQIMNTEAFF.